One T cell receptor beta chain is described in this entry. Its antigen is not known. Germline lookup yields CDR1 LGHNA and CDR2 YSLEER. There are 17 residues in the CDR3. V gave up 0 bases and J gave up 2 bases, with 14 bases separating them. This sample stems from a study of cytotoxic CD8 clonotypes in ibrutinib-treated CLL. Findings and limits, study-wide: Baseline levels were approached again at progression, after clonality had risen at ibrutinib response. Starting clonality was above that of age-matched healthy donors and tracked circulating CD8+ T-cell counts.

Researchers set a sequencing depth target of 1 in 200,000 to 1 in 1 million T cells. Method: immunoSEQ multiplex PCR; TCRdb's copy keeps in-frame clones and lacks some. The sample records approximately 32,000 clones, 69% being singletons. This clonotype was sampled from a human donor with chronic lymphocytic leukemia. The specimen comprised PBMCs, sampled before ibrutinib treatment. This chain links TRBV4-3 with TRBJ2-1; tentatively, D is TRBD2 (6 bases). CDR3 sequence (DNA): TGCGCCAGCAGCCAAGAACGGGACGGGAGCCCCTACAATGAGCAGTTCTTC. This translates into CASSQERDGSPYNEQFF.